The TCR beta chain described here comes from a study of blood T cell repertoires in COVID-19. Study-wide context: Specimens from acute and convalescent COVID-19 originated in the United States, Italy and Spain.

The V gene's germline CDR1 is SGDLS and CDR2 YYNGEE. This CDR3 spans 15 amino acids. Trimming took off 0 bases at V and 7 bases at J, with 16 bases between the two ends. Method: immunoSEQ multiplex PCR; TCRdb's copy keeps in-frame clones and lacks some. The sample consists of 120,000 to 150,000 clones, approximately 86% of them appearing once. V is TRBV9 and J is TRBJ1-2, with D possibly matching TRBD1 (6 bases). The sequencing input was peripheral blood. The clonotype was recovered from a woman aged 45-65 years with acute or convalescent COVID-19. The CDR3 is CASSVGPGVGSGYTF. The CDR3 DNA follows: TGTGCCAGCAGCGTAGGTCCAGGGGTGGGTAGTGGCTACACCTTC.